The clone carrying this T cell receptor beta chain was detected ten times or more. Antigen specificity is unknown. RNA transcripts yielded amplified TCR beta CDR3 regions. During a first-round RT-PCR of the TCR CDR3, the HTBI primer set was used. In TCRdb, the multiplex PCR reads were re-called with MiXCR into one record per CDR3 protein. Altogether about 590,000 distinct CDR3 sequences are present, 15% to 18% being singletons, with the ten largest covering under 8%. The germline V and J ends were trimmed by 6 bases and 0 bases, with 12 bases remaining between them. CDR1 and CDR2 from the germline V gene are MDHEN and SYDVKM. This CDR3 region has 14 residues. Graves' hyperthyroidism showing no ophthalmopathy progression within 18 months was considered stable. The data derive from a study of T cells in Graves' hyperthyroidism and ophthalmopathy. On the study more broadly: It was at initial diagnosis, before any treatment, that peripheral blood was collected. Whole-study results and caveats: Stable hyperthyroidism and ophthalmopathy were separated using 13 V-J signatures.

This TCR came from a woman in her 30s with Graves' hyperthyroidism. Source material: blood. J is TRBJ2-7 and V is TRBV28, with D perhaps matching TRBD1 (6 bases). The CDR3 DNA is TGTGCCAGCAGGAACCGGGACAACTCCTACGAGCAGTACTTC. The encoded protein is CASRNRDNSYEQYF.